The clone carrying this T cell receptor beta chain has only a few counts. In terms of age and location, participants ranged from about 18 to 89 years and lived in approximately 26 US areas. Cohort placement rested on clinical history that participants reported themselves. The sample is drawn from a study of blood T cell repertoires in COVID-19. At the level of the study: Acute and convalescent COVID-19 specimens originated in the United States, Italy and Spain. Nucleic acid was either cDNA or gDNA, and it came from T cells, B-cell-depleted T cells, or PBMCs.

TCRdb keeps only in-frame clones here, not all; method: immunoSEQ multiplex PCR. The sample shows 250,000 to 300,000 clones, approximately 83% of them seen only once. The specimen was PBMCs or T cells enriched from blood (not recorded which). The source is a woman aged 45 to 65 who had recovered from COVID-19.

In nucleotides, the CDR3 is TGTGCCACCAGCAGAGCGGGAGGGCCCTCAAATGAGCAGTTCTTC. Its protein is CATSRAGGPSNEQFF. This chain links TRBV15 with TRBJ2-1, with 8 bases fitting TRBD2. Germline values: CDR1 LNHNV, CDR2 YYDKDF (reference sequence). Trimming at V came to 1 base and at J to 7 bases, leaving 6 bases not matched to a gene. The CDR3 sequence is 15 residues long.